This entry describes one T cell receptor (beta chain). The sample is drawn from a study of OX40 agonist ivuxolimab in advanced cancers. Study-wide context: Ivuxolimab, an antibody acting as an agonist of OX40 (CD134), was used to treat patients. Therapy given before enrollment (anti-PD-1, anti-PD-L1 or anti-CTLA-4) was allowed, and around 44% had some. Six ivuxolimab dose levels, 0.01 to 10 mg/kg, were given intravenously every 2 weeks.

Sequencing used immunoSEQ multiplex PCR; TCRdb keeps in-frame clones, though not all of them. The repertoire includes approximately 94,000 clones, approximately 80% of them detected once, and 0.95% to 1.2% sits in the top ten. From germline, CDR1 is MNHNY and CDR2 SVGAGI (reference sequence). J gave up 7 bases and V 6 bases, and 11 bases lay outside the gene matches. This CDR3 comprises 15 residues. The source of this sequence is an adult with an advanced solid tumor such as melanoma, head and neck, liver or kidney cancer. Specimen: CD4+ or CD8+ T cells sorted from blood, collected in a trial of the OX40 agonist ivuxolimab. This chain links TRBV6-6 with TRBJ1-2; 10 bases agree with TRBD1. CDR3 in amino acids: CASSPRRQGAGGYTF. DNA of the CDR3: TGTGCCAGCAGCCCCCGCCGACAGGGGGCAGGTGGCTACACCTTC.